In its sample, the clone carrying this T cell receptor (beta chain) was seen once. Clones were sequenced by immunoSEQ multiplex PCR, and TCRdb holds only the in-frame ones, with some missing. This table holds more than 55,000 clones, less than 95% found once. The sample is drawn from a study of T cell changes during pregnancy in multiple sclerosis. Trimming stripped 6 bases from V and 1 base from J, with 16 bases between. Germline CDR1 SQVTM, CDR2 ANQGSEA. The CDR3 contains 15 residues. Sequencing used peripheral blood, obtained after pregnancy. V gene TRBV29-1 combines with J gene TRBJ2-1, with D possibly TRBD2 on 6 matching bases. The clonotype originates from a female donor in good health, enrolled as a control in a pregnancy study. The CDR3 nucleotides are TGCAGCGTCGTACTAGGAGGGAGGTCCTACAATGAGCAGTTCTTC. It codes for CSVVLGGRSYNEQFF.